Sequencing of this TCR beta chain was carried out in a study of cytomegalovirus exposure and HLA in healthy donors. Amplification used 60 Vbeta primers and 13 Jbeta primers. Profiling relied on immunoSEQ multiplex PCR, and the TCRdb table lists in-frame clones only, not all of them. The repertoire includes over 150,000 clones, about 88% of them detected once, and approximately 0.23% sits in the top ten. Looked up from germline, CDR1 is SEHNR and CDR2 is FQNEAQ (reference sequence). Trimming at V came to 2 bases and at J to 9 bases, leaving 9 bases not matched to a gene. The CDR3 runs 14 residues. This clonotype originated in a girl less than two years old in good health and CMV-seronegative. Sequencing used PBMCs. This rearrangement joins TRBV7-9 to TRBJ1-1; 7 nucleotides align to TRBD1. Here the CDR3 DNA reads TGTGCCAGCAGCTTAAACCAGGGACAGCCGCAAGCTTTCTTT. Translation gives CASSLNQGQPQAFF.